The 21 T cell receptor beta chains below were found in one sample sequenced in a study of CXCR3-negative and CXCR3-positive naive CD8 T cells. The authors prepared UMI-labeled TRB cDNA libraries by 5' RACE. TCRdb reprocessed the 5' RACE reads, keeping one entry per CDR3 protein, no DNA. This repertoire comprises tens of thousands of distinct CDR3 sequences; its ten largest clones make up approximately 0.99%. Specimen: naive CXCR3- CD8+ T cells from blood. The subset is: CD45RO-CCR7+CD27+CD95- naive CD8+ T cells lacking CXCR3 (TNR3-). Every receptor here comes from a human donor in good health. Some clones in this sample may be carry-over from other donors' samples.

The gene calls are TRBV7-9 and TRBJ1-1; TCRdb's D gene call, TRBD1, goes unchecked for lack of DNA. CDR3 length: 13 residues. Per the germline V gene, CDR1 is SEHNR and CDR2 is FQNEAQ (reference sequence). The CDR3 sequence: CASSSQDSLKGFF.

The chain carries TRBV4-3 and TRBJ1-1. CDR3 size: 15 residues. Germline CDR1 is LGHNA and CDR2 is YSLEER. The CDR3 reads CASSQGVSMNTEAFF.

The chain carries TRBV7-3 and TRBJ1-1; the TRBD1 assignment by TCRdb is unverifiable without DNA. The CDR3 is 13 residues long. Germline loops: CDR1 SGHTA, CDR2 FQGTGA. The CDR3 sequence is CASCRGLNTEAFF.

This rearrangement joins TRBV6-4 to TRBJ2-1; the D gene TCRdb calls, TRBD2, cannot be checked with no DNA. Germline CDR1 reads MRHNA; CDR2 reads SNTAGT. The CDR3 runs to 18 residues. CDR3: CASSEVGSGDGVSHEQFF.

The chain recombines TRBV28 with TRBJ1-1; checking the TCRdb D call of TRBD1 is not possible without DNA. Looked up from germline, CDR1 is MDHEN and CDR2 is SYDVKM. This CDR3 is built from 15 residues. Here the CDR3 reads CASSLFPSLGTEAFF.

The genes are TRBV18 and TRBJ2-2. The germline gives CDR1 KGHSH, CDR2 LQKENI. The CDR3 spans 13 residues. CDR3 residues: CASSQRKTGELFF. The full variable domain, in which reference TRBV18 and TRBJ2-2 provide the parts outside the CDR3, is NAGVMQNPRHLVRRRGQEARLRCSPMKGHSHVYWYRQLPEEGLKFMVYLQKENIIDESGMPKERFSAEFPKEGPSILRIQQVVRGDSAAYFCASSQRKTGELFFGEGSRLTVL.

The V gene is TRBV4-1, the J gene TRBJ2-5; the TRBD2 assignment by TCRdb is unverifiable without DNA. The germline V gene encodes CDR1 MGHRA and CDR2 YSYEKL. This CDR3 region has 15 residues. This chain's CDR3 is CASSLSRLPQETQYF.

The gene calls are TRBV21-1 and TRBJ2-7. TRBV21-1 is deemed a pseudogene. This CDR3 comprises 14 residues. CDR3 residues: CASSKGHGAYEQYF.

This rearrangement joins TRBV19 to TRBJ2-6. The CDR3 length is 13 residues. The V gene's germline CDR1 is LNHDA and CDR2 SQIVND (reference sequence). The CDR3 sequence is CASIPSGANVLTF. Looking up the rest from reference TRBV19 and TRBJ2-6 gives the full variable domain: DGGITQSPKYLFRKEGQNVTLSCEQNLNHDAMYWYRQDPGQGLRLIYYSQIVNDFQKGDIAEGYSVSREKKESFPLTVTSAQKNPTAFYLCASIPSGANVLTFGAGSRLTVL.

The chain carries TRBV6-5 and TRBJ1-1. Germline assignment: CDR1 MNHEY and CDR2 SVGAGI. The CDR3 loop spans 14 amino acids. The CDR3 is CASTYSGGVGEAFF.

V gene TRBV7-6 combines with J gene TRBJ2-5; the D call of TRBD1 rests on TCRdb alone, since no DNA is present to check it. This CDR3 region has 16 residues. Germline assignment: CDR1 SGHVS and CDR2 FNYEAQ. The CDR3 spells CASSLEGRLSQETQYF.

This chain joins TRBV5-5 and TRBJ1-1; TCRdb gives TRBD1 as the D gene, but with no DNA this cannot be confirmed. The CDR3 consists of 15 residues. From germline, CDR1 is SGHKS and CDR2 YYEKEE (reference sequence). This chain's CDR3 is CASSLILRGGAEAFF.

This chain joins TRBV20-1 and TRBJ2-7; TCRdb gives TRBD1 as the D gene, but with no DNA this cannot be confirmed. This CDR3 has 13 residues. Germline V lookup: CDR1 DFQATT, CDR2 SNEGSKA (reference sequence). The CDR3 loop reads CSAGGTGGYEQYF.

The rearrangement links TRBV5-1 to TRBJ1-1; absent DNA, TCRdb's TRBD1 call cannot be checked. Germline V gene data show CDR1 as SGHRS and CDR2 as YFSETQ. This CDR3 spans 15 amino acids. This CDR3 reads CASSHLGQDNTEAFF. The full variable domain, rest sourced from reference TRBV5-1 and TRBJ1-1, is KAGVTQTPRYLIKTRGQQVTLSCSPISGHRSVSWYQQTPGQGLQFLFEYFSETQRNKGNFPGRFSGRQFSNSRSEMNVSTLELGDSALYLCASSHLGQDNTEAFFGQGTRLTVV.

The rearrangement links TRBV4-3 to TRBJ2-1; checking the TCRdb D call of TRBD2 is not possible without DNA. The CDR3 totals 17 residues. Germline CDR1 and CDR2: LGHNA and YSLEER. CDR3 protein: CASSSQRGGPSYNEQFF.

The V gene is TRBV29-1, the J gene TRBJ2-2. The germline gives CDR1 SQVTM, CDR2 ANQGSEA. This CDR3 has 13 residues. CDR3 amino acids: CSVRDGNTGELFF.

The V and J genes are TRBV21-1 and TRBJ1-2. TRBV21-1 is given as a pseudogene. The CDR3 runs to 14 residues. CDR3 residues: CASSNKNNMGGYTF.

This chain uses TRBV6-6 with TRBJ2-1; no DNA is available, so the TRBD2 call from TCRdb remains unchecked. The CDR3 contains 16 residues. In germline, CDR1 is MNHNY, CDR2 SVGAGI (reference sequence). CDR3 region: CASSYWSSGDYNEQFF.

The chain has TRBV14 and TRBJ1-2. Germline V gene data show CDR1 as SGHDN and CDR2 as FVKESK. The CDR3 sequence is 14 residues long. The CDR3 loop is CASSPHPGLFGYTF. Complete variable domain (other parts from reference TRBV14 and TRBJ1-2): EAGVTQFPSHSVIEKGQTVTLRCDPISGHDNLYWYRRVMGKEIKFLLHFVKESKQDESGMPNNRFLAERTGGTYSTLKVQPAELEDSGVYFCASSPHPGLFGYTFGSGTRLTVV.

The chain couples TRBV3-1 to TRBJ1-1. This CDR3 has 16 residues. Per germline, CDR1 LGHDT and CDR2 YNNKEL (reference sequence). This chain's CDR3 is CASSQVTGNENTEAFF.

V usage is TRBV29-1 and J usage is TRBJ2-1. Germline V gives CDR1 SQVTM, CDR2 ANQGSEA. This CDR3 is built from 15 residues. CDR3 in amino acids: CSVEALGNSYNEQFF.